The present T cell receptor (beta chain) was sequenced within a study of T cells expressing NK-cell markers (dated by TCRdb to 2020 to 2022). Context from the whole study: In sorted CD3+CD56+NKG2C+, CD3+CD56+NKG2C- and CD3+CD56-NKG2C+ T-cell subsets from roughly 8 donors, TCR beta-chain repertoires were profiled. Seven of the eight sequenced donors were HCMV-seropositive and one was HCMV-seronegative. All eight donors whose samples were sequenced were randomly selected healthy volunteers, three of them men and five women. Sequencing of the libraries produced 2 x 150 bp reads on Illumina HiSeq 2000/2500, MiSeq or NextSeq.

HCMV serostatus was determined by detecting HCMV-specific IgG in serum with a commercial ELISA kit. Ficoll density gradient centrifugation was used to isolate peripheral blood mononuclear cells from blood. Summary of the overall study and its limitations: In six donors, the dominant CD3+CD56+NKG2C+ clonotypes were among the top 10 CD8+ clonotypes and accounted for roughly 1.0-8% of CD8+ T cells. Those dominant clonotypes were again the most abundant among CD3+CD56-NKG2C+ cells in a handful of donors, at about 28.3-60.1%. It remained unclear whether the expanded NKG2C-expressing T cell clones were specific for HCMV antigens.

CDR1 and CDR2, looked up from the germline V gene (reference sequence), are MNHNY and SVGAGI. The CDR3 contains 12 residues, cysteine and phenylalanine counted. No DNA was logged. TCRdb names Illumina HiSeq 2000 as the instrument used. TCR beta cDNA libraries were prepared using 5'RACE template switching, which introduced a universal primer site and unique molecular identifiers. Priming for cDNA synthesis came from the TCR beta constant segment, and two successive PCR amplification steps followed. In the original analysis: MIGEC was used to demultiplex reads and group the reads by UMI, and MiTCR was used to assemble and quantify clonotypes. To remove erroneous sequences, TCR cDNA sequences were retained only when supported by two or more reads. The tcR package was used for downstream repertoire analysis, and clonotypes were matched between fractions using CDR3 nucleotide sequence together with V segment. Antigen specificity was annotated against VDJdb with VDJmatch, allowing one amino acid substitution in CDR3. TCRdb reprocessed the reads and provides one entry for every CDR3 protein sequence; no DNA is given. The V and J calls were not made by the authors but by TCRdb's processing. Per the sample table, the count is about 550,000 distinct CDR3 sequences. The ten biggest clones cover around 3.3% of the sample.

Of note for this clonotype: It has no known antigen specificity.

The chain couples TRBV6-6 to TRBJ1-1; checking the TCRdb D call of TRBD1 is not possible without DNA. The receptor was isolated from a man younger than 35 in good health. Donor details come from another sample of the same person, matched by shared clones. Sequenced material: blood T cells: a sorted CD56 or NKG2C T cell subset, CD4+ or CD8+ T cells, or bulk PBMC T cells (not recorded which). The CDR3 region has the sequence CAGARGNTEAFF.